This TCR beta chain derives from a study of shared clonotypes between healthy human individuals. Study conclusions and caveats: Generation of non-shared clonotypes was less probable than generation of clonotypes shared by all four donors. The researchers took only blood, and tissue repertoires probably look different.

This was a deep-level run. Produced via immunoSEQ multiplex PCR; TCRdb's table is partial and in-frame only. This table has around 2,100,000 clones, less than 95% appearing once. Concerning this clone: Antigen unknown.

There are 14 residues in the CDR3. CDR1 SGHNT and CDR2 YYREEE come from the germline V gene (reference sequence). V trimming: 4 bases; J trimming: 4 bases; junction bases outside the gene matches: 2. Naive CD8 cells comprised CD45RO-negative, CCR7-positively selected cells, excluding terminally differentiated effector memory CD45RA+ cells. Donors, healthy HIV-negative adults, lacked recent acute infections or vaccinations. The genes are TRBV5-4 and TRBJ1-4; TRBD1 matches at 9 bases. The clonotype originates from a man between 18 and 35 years old in good health. Sequencing was done on a sample of naive CD8+ T cells sorted from blood. The CDR3 here is CASSPGQGNEKLFF. DNA of the CDR3: TGTGCCAGCAGCCCGGGACAGGGTAATGAAAAACTGTTTTTT.